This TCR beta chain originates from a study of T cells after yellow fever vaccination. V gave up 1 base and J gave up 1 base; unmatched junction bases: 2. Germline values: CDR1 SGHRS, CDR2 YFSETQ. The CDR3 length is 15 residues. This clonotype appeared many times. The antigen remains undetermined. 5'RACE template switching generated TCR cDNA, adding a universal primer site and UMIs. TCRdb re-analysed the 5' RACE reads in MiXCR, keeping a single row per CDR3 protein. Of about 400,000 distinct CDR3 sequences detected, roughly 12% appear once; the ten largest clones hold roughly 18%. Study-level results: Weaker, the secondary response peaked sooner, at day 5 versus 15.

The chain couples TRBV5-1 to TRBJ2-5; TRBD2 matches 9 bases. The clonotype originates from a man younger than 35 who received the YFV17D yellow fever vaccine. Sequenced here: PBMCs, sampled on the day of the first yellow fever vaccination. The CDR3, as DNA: TGCGCCAGCAGCTTGCCACTAGCGGGCCAAGAGACCCAGTACTTC. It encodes CASSLPLAGQETQYF.